The present T cell receptor (beta chain) was sequenced within a study of blood T cell repertoires in COVID-19 (dated by TCRdb to the early 2020s). For context, the study as a whole: The collaborator samples originated in the United States, Italy and Spain and spanned the acute and convalescent phases of COVID-19. Deeply sampled blood TCRbeta repertoires from subjects exposed to, actively infected with, or recovered from COVID-19 were included in the dataset. Where HLA class I and class II types were available, the types were taken from metadata supplied by the sample provider, not from assay-based typing. Samples came from the ongoing ImmuneRACE study (first 160 participants) plus 1,254 subjects from 6 global collaborators. The repertoires were released in a freely available public database intended as a resource for research on the immune response to SARS-CoV-2. The prospective study material was composed of cDNA or gDNA derived from T cells, B-cell-depleted T cells, or PBMCs. A de-identified subject ID, COVID-19 status, age in years and sex were almost always included in the sample metadata.

Trimming removed 3 bases from V and 6 bases from J, leaving 17 bases between the germline ends. From the cysteine through the phenylalanine, the CDR3 covers 15 amino acids. The entry retains the CDR3 DNA only, 45 bases that are in frame from base 1. Based on the germline V gene, the CDR1 and CDR2 sequences are SGHAT and FQNNGV. Broader findings and caveats from the paper: The amount of clinical and demographic metadata varied by source and participant and was provided uncurated.

TCRbeta CDR3 regions were amplified from genomic DNA by means of the immunoSEQ Assay, a bias-controlled multiplex PCR. On the authors' methods: Within the assay, amplification of reference gene primers was used to estimate how many nucleated cells each sample contained. To quantify the absolute abundance of each unique TCRbeta CDR3 rearrangement, sequence reads were collapsed and filtered. For each sample, productive Simpson clonality was calculated as the square root of Simpson's diversity index over productive rearrangements. TCRdb took this table from immuneACCESS and kept in-frame rearrangements with V and J called. Such tables lack part of the clones; where checked against another copy, unresolved V genes explain under half of the gap, and the rest is unexplained. V, J and clone size were drawn from that table, and D and trimming were deduced from the DNA. Across this sample there are around 250,000 clones, with nearly 90% seen only once. The ten largest clonotypes hold under 2.5% of the sample.

A remark on this clone: Its binding antigen is unknown. Base qualities are missing; no much larger clone stands one base away.

One collaborating source in Seattle enrolled patients while the patients were actively infected and followed the patients over time throughout the course of disease. Collaborating institutions collected whole blood in K2EDTA tubes following their own protocols. For TCRbeta analysis, collaborator samples were shipped as frozen whole blood, as isolated PBMCs, or as DNA extracted from either sample type. The chain was built from TRBV11-2 and TRBJ1-2; D gene: possibly TRBD1, on 6 matching bases. Sample: peripheral blood. This sequence was found in a woman in her fifties or sixties with COVID-19, enrolled during active disease. The CDR3 protein is CASSLGKGGNDGYTF. The sequence in DNA is TGTGCCAGCAGCTTGGGAAAGGGGGGGAATGATGGCTACACCTTC.